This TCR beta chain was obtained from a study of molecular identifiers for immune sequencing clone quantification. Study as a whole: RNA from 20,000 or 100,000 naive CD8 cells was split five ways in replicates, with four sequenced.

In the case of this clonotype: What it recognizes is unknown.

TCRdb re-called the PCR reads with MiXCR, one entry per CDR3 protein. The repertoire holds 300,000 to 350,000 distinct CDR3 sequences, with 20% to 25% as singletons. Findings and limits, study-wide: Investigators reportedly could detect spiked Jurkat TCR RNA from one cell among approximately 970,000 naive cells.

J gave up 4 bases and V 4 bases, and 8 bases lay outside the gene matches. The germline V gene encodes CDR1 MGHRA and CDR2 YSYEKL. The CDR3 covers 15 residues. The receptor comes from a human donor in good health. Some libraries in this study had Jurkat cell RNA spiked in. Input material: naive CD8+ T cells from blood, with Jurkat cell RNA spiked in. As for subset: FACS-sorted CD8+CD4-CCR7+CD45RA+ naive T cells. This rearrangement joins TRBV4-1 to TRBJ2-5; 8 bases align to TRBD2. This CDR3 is CASSLGLAAGETQYF. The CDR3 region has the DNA TGCGCCAGCAGCCTCGGACTAGCTGCGGGAGAGACCCAGTACTTC.